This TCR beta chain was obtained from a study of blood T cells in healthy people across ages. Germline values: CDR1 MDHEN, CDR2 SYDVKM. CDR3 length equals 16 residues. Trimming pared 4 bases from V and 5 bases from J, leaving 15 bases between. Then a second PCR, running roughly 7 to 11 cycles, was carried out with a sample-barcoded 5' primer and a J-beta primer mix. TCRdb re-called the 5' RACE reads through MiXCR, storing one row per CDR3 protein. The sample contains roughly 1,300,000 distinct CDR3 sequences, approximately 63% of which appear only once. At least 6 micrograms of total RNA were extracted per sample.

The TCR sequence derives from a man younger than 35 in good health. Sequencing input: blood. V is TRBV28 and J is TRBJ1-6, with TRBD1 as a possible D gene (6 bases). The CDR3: CASSSDPGQDNSPLHF. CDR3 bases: TGTGCCAGCAGTTCAGACCCGGGACAAGATAATTCACCCCTCCACTTT.